These 23 T cell receptor beta chains share one sample of origin, sequenced in a study of OX40 agonist ivuxolimab in advanced cancers. Measured with immunoSEQ multiplex PCR; TCRdb has only the in-frame clones, and not every one. The data contain fewer than 30,000 clones, approximately 80% of them singletons. Sequencing used CD4+ or CD8+ T cells sorted from blood, obtained in a trial of the OX40 agonist ivuxolimab. These TCRs come from an adult with an advanced solid tumor such as melanoma, head and neck, liver or kidney cancer.

In nucleotides, the CDR3 is TGTGCCAGCAGCCGCTCACTAGCGGAGGGTGAGACCCAGTACTTC. This encodes CASSRSLAEGETQYF. The rearrangement links TRBV7-3 to TRBJ2-5; 8 bases are shared with TRBD2. The V and J ends lost 5 bases and 5 bases, in that order; junction bases with no gene match: 10. CDR1 is SGHTA, CDR2 FQGTGA, per germline. CDR3 length: 15 amino acids.

The genes are TRBV19 and TRBJ2-1; no firm D call. CDR1 is LNHDA, CDR2 SQIVND, per germline (reference sequence). The CDR3 is made up of 16 amino acids. The ends were cut back, 4 bases at V and 5 bases at J, with 18 bases in the middle. This CDR3 is CASSTRVGSLNNEQFF. The DNA of the CDR3 is TGTGCCAGTAGTACACGAGTCGGGTCCCTAAACAATGAGCAGTTCTTC.

The chain has TRBV5-1 and TRBJ2-5, with 8 bases lining up with TRBD2. The J call may be wrong; the DNA end is better matched by TRBJ2-7. The CDR3 has 15 residues. Germline CDR1 SGHRS, CDR2 YFSETQ. The CDR3 nucleotides read TGCGCCAGCAGCTTCCGGGGGGGCAGCTCCTACGAGCAGTACTTC. Amino acids: CASSFRGGSSYEQYF.

The rearrangement links TRBV11-3 to TRBJ2-7; possible D gene TRBD2, 6 bases. The CDR3 sequence is 16 residues long. Germline V gene data show CDR1 as SGHNT and CDR2 as YENEEA. V lost 0 bases, J lost 6 bases, and 18 bases lay in between. The CDR3 bases are TGTGCCAGCAGCTTAGATCGAGTGAGTGGGGGGTCCGAGCAGTACTTC. This encodes CASSLDRVSGGSEQYF.

The rearrangement links TRBV30 to TRBJ2-3; TRBD2 aligns across 7 bases. V trimming: 0 bases; J trimming: 0 bases; junction bases outside the gene matches: 6. This CDR3 spans 16 amino acids. Germline V gives CDR1 GTSNPN, CDR2 SVGIG (reference sequence). The CDR3 loop reads CAWSVGGGGSTDTQYF. CDR3 in DNA: TGTGCCTGGAGTGTCGGTGGGGGGGGTAGCACAGATACGCAGTATTTT.

This clone was observed a single time. V is TRBV16 and J is TRBJ2-7; D might be TRBD1 (6 bases). The CDR3 is made up of 14 amino acids. Germline CDR1 is KGHSY and CDR2 is FQNENV. V lost 4 bases and J lost 5, with 15 bases in between. CDR3 DNA: TGTGCCAGCAGCCCCCGGGACAAAGGTAACGAGCAGTACTTC. It translates to CASSPRDKGNEQYF.

The chain employs TRBV10-2 and TRBJ2-7; 8 bases align to TRBD1. The V gene's germline CDR1 is WSHSY and CDR2 SAAADI. This CDR3 region has 15 residues. The junction had 12 bases not matched to a gene; V was cut back by 6 bases and J by 5 bases. Here the CDR3 DNA reads TGCGCCAGCAGAATTGACACAGGGGGATTTAACGAGCAGTACTTC. Amino acid sequence: CASRIDTGGFNEQYF.

This chain links TRBV10-3 with TRBJ1-2, with TRBD1 as a possible D gene (6 bases). The CDR3 has 11 residues. The ends were cut back, 11 bases at V and 6 bases at J, with 13 bases in the middle. Germline V gene sequence: CDR1 ENHRY, CDR2 SYGVKD. CDR3 in amino acids: CASKGGDGYTF. The CDR3 DNA reads TGTGCCTCCAAGGGGGGGGATGGCTACACCTTC.

A single count supports this clone. CDR3 residues: CASSAGTSLGEQYF. DNA for the CDR3: TGTGCCAGCAGCGCTGGGACTAGCCTCGGCGAGCAGTACTTC. The chain joins TRBV9 to TRBJ2-7, with 9 bases fitting TRBD2. This CDR3 is built from 14 residues. The germline CDR1 and CDR2 sequences are SGDLS and YYNGEE. Trimming cost V 3 bases and J 6 bases; bases outside gene matches: 7. Full variable domain (rest looked up from reference TRBV9 and TRBJ2-7): DSGVTQTPKHLITATGQRVTLRCSPRSGDLSVYWYQQSLDQGLQFLIQYYNGEERAKGNILERFSAQQFPDLHSELNLSSLELGDSALYFCASSAGTSLGEQYFGPGTRLTVT.

This chain uses TRBV7-2 with TRBJ2-7; 13 bases fit TRBD2. The CDR3 covers 15 residues. Germline CDR1 SGHTA, CDR2 FQGNSA. The trim removed 4 bases at V and 7 bases at J, leaving 7 bases unmatched. CDR3 sequence reads: CASSSTSGGAREQYF. The CDR3 nucleotides are TGTGCCAGCAGCTCTACTAGCGGGGGGGCGAGGGAGCAGTACTTC.

This sequence joins TRBV5-1 and TRBJ2-5; no reliable D call. This CDR3 region has 11 residues. Germline CDR1 and CDR2: SGHRS and YFSETQ. Between the trimmed V and J ends, which lost 1 base and 4 bases, there was a span of 2 bases. In DNA form, the CDR3 reads TGCGCCAGCAGCTTGATAGAGACCCAGTACTTC. Its translation: CASSLIETQYF.

As DNA, the CDR3 is TGTGCCAGCAGCTTAGACGGAAAGGGCACTGAAGCTTTCTTT. Translated, it gives CASSLDGKGTEAFF. The chain couples TRBV11-2 to TRBJ1-1; D ambiguous. This CDR3 region has 14 residues. CDR1 SGHAT and CDR2 FQNNGV come from the germline V gene. V was trimmed by 0 bases and J by 4 bases, leaving 9 bases between them.

V and J are TRBV28 and TRBJ1-1; D not resolved. CDR1 is MDHEN and CDR2 is SYDVKM in the germline V gene. This CDR3 has 12 amino acids. Trimming took 10 bases from V and 1 from J, leaving 10 bases between them. The CDR3 is CATLTPNTEAFF. The CDR3 DNA reads as TGTGCCACCTTGACACCGAACACTGAAGCTTTCTTT.

V and J are TRBV7-2 and TRBJ1-5, with unresolved D. This CDR3 is 15 amino acids long. V was pared by 1 base and J by 4 bases, with 11 bases between. Germline V gene lookup returns CDR1 SGHTA and CDR2 FQGNSA. The chain's CDR3 is CASSLDGGRNQPQHF. CDR3 sequence (DNA): TGTGCCAGCAGCTTAGACGGAGGGAGAAATCAGCCCCAGCATTTT.

The chain couples TRBV30 to TRBJ1-2, with TRBD1 identical over 7 bases. This CDR3 has 15 residues. Germline-derived CDR1 and CDR2 are GTSNPN and SVGIG (reference sequence). V lost 3 bases and J lost 3; bases outside the gene matches: 10. Here the CDR3 DNA reads TGTGCCTGGAGCCAGACAGGGTTAGGCTACTATGGCTACACCTTC. Encoded protein: CAWSQTGLGYYGYTF.

The chain is built from TRBV4-3 and TRBJ2-1; no definite D call. The CDR3 spans 12 residues. The germline gives CDR1 LGHNA, CDR2 YSLEER. Trimming took 0 bases from V and 11 from J, leaving 8 bases between them. The CDR3 protein is CASSQDLGKQFF. In DNA, the CDR3 is TGCGCCAGCAGCCAAGATCTGGGCAAGCAGTTCTTC.

The DNA for the CDR3 is TGTGCCAGTACCCGGGACAGGGTCAATCAGCCCCAGCATTTT. Translation: CASTRDRVNQPQHF. The rearrangement uses TRBV19 and TRBJ1-5, with 9 bases identical to TRBD1. Germline CDR1 reads LNHDA; CDR2 reads SQIVND (reference sequence). The CDR3 extends over 14 amino acids. The V segment lost 7 bases and the J segment 3 bases; nucleotides outside the gene matches: 4.

The rearrangement uses TRBV5-6 and TRBJ2-1; D perhaps matches TRBD2 (5 bases). Trimming stripped 4 bases from V and 0 bases from J, with 14 bases between. Germline lookup yields CDR1 SGHDT and CDR2 YYEEEE. CDR3 length: 16 residues. The CDR3 nucleotides are TGTGCCAGCAGCCTGGATCTTACTAGCTCCTACAATGAGCAGTTCTTC. Protein: CASSLDLTSSYNEQFF.

The rearrangement uses TRBV18 and TRBJ2-3; D is uncertain. The ends were cut back, 3 bases at V and 2 bases at J, with 6 bases in the middle. The CDR3 has 13 residues. Looked up from germline, CDR1 is KGHSH and CDR2 is LQKENI. The CDR3: CASSPQLTDTQYF. CDR3 nucleotide sequence: TGTGCCAGCTCACCCCAACTCACAGATACGCAGTATTTT.

V and J are TRBV29-1 and TRBJ1-4; weak D call: TRBD1 (6 bases). Trimming pared 6 bases from V and 10 bases from J, leaving 18 bases between. The CDR3 contains 13 residues. Per germline, CDR1 SQVTM and CDR2 ANQGSEA. The CDR3 reads CSVQGSGGRKLFF. CDR3 coding DNA: TGCAGCGTCCAGGGGTCTGGGGGACGAAAACTGTTTTTT.

The V call is TRBV12-5, the J call TRBJ2-5; D is undetermined. Per germline, CDR1 LGHNT and CDR2 FRNRAP. V lost 2 bases and J 4 bases, leaving 5 bases between the germline ends. The CDR3 extends over 12 amino acids. The DNA for the CDR3 is TGTGCTAGTGGTTTGACGGGAGAGACCCAGTACTTC. This encodes CASGLTGETQYF. The full variable domain, its missing parts supplied by reference TRBV12-5 and TRBJ2-5, is DARVTQTPRHKVTEMGQEVTMRCQPILGHNTVFWYRQTMMQGLELLAYFRNRAPLDDSGMPKDRFSAEMPDATLATLKIQPSEPRDSAVYFCASGLTGETQYFGPGTRLLVL.

V gene TRBV6-6 combines with J gene TRBJ1-4; D unclear. Germline CDR1 and CDR2: MNHNY and SVGAGI (reference sequence). The V gene lost 2 bases and the J gene lost 4 bases, with 5 bases spanning the gap. This CDR3 is 13 amino acids long. CDR3 nucleotides: TGTGCCAGCAGTTACGGGGTTAATGAAAAACTGTTTTTT. This sequence encodes CASSYGVNEKLFF.

V gene TRBV5-1 combines with J gene TRBJ2-3; 10 positions match TRBD2. The trim removed 4 bases at V and 3 bases at J, leaving 11 bases unmatched. Germline CDR1 SGHRS, CDR2 YFSETQ. This CDR3 is 17 amino acids long. The CDR3 nucleotides read TGCGCCAGCAGCCTCCAATCTAGCGGGGGAGGGACAGATACGCAGTATTTT. It translates to CASSLQSSGGGTDTQYF.